This T cell receptor (beta chain) was sequenced in a study of OX40 agonist ivuxolimab in advanced cancers. The CDR3 consists of 14 residues. Trimming at V came to 7 bases and at J to 2 bases, leaving 8 bases not matched to a gene. Germline V gene lookup returns CDR1 MNHNS and CDR2 SASEGT. Sequenced by immunoSEQ multiplex PCR; TCRdb stores in-frame clones only, minus some. Seen here are fewer than 200,000 clones, 85% to 95% observed once, and the top ten hold about 0.33%. The material was CD4+ or CD8+ T cells sorted from blood, obtained in a trial of the OX40 agonist ivuxolimab. This TCR was recovered from an adult with an advanced solid tumor such as melanoma, head and neck, liver or kidney cancer. The V gene is TRBV6-1, the J gene TRBJ2-7; 7 bases line up with TRBD1. CDR3 DNA sequence: TGTGCCAGCAACCCGGACAGGTCTACCTACGAGCAGTACTTC. This translates into CASNPDRSTYEQYF.